The rows below give T cell receptor beta chains drawn from one sample of a study of graft-versus-host responses after intestinal transplantation. No cognate antigen is known for these TCRs. The table came from immunoSEQ multiplex PCR; TCRdb's copy has only in-frame clones and leaves some out. The data show 65,000 to 90,000 clones, with roughly 90% seen just once and 2.5% held by the top ten. The starting material was unstimulated CD8+ T cells sorted from spleen or lymph node cells, obtained before intestinal transplant. The receptor source for this set is a human donor who received an intestinal transplant. Each CDR3 is given with its conserved first and last residue. The D gene is left open where the match is weak. Not every row has a clone size; where given, it reads once, few, many or a size class.

NA | NA | TRBJ1-2 | TRBV6-5 | TGTGCCAGCAGTTACCGAATTGAGGAGAACTATGGCTACACCTTC | CASSYRIEENYGYTF
NA | NA | TRBJ1-6 | TRBV30 | TGTGCCTGGACCGTTGGGGCGGATCGAGGTTCACCCCTCCACTTT | CAWTVGADRGSPLHF
NA | TRBD2 | TRBJ2-3 | TRBV7-8 | TGTGCCAGCAGCTTATTTGGGTGGCGGGAGGTAGGGGATACGCAGTATTTT | CASSLFGWREVGDTQYF
NA | NA | TRBJ1-1 | TRBV4-1 | TGCGCCAGCAGCCTTAACTGGGAGGACAAGAACACTGAAGCTTTCTTT | CASSLNWEDKNTEAFF
NA | NA | TRBJ2-7 | TRBV29-1 | TGCAGCGTTCTTTACGCGGTCTCCTACGAGCAGTACTTC | CSVLYAVSYEQYF
NA | NA | TRBJ2-3 | TRBV27 | TGTGCCAGCAGTTTAAGTCCAGGTGGAGATACGCAGTATTTT | CASSLSPGGDTQYF
NA | NA | TRBJ1-1 | TRBV4-1 | TGCGCCAGCAGCCAAGGAGCGTTGAACACTGAAGCTTTCTTT | CASSQGALNTEAFF
NA | TRBD1 | TRBJ1-3 | TRBV27 | TGTGCCAGCAGTGAAAACAGGGGATCTGGAAACACCATATATTTT | CASSENRGSGNTIYF
NA | NA | TRBJ1-5 | TRBV19 | TGTGCCAGTAGTCCCCCCCTCACGAGACTACCCAGCAATCAGCCCCAGCATTTT | CASSPPLTRLPSNQPQHF
NA | NA | TRBJ2-7 | TRBV18 | TGTGCCAGCTCACGGGGCAGCTCCTACGAGCAGTACTTC | CASSRGSSYEQYF
NA | TRBD1 | TRBJ2-1 | TRBV27 | TGTGCCAGCAGCCGGGGACAGTACAATGAGCAGTTCTTC | CASSRGQYNEQFF
once | NA | TRBJ1-4 | TRBV7-9 | TGTGCCAGCAGCTTAACCCCAATCAGGGCACGAAATGAAAAACTGTTTTTT | CASSLTPIRARNEKLFF
NA | NA | TRBJ2-7 | TRBV2 | TGTGCCAGCAGTGACTCCGGGGTTGACGAGCAGTACTTC | CASSDSGVDEQYF
NA | NA | TRBJ2-3 | TRBV28 | TGTGCCAGCAATGGCGGGAGCACAGATACGCAGTATTTT | CASNGGSTDTQYF
NA | NA | TRBJ1-5 | TRBV28 | TGTGCCAGCAGTCCAGCAGGGGCCGGGCAGCCCCAGCATTTT | CASSPAGAGQPQHF
NA | TRBD2 | TRBJ2-1 | TRBV9 | TGTGCCAGCAGCGTAGGCGGGGGGTATAACAATGAGCAGTTCTTC | CASSVGGGYNNEQFF
once | TRBD1 | TRBJ1-5 | TRBV4-2 | TGTGCCAGCAGCACGGAACTGGGACAGTTCAATCAGCCCCAGCATTTT | CASSTELGQFNQPQHF
NA | NA | TRBJ1-1 | TRBV28 | TGTGCCAGCAGTTTGGTACAGAACACTGAAGCTTTCTTT | CASSLVQNTEAFF
NA | TRBD2 | TRBJ2-1 | TRBV9 | TGTGCCAGCAGCCTCCCCAGCGGGGGCTACAATGAGCAGTTCTTC | CASSLPSGGYNEQFF
once | NA | TRBJ2-7 | TRBV6-1 | TGTGCCAGCAGTGAATATAACGAGCAGTACTTC | CASSEYNEQYF
NA | NA | TRBJ2-5 | TRBV27 | TGTGCCAGCAGTTTGCAGGGGCTGCAGACCCAGTACTTC | CASSLQGLQTQYF
medium-sized | TRBD2 | TRBJ2-1 | TRBV28 | TGTGCCAGCAGTTTTGAGGTTGGAGATAGCGGGGGACCCTTTGGCGAGCAGTTCTTC | CASSFEVGDSGGPFGEQFF
NA | NA | TRBJ2-7 | TRBV4-1 | TGCGCCAGCAGCCAAGATATCCGCTACGAGCAGTACTTC | CASSQDIRYEQYF
NA | NA | TRBJ2-7 | TRBV27 | TGTGCCAGCAGTTTATCCCCAGATCATCGCTACGAGCAGTACTTC | CASSLSPDHRYEQYF
few | TRBD1 | TRBJ1-2 | TRBV5-6 | TGTGCCAGCAGCTTGGGACAGGGGGATTTCTATGGCTACACCTTC | CASSLGQGDFYGYTF
NA | NA | TRBJ1-2 | TRBV28 | TGTGCCAGCAGTTCTAGTGGCGGCTACACCTTC | CASSSSGGYTF
NA | NA | TRBJ1-5 | TRBV27 | TGTGCCACTTCGGATCAGGGTAGCAATCAGCCCCAGCATTTT | CATSDQGSNQPQHF
NA | TRBD1 | TRBJ1-2 | TRBV9 | TGTGCCAGCAGCGTAGACGGCAGGGGGACTAACTATGGCTACACCTTC | CASSVDGRGTNYGYTF
NA | TRBD2 | TRBJ2-5 | TRBV18 | TGTGCCAGCTCACCACTCGGTGCGGGAGGGCGAGAGACCCAGTACTTC | CASSPLGAGGRETQYF
NA | TRBD2 | TRBJ2-1 | TRBV7-8 | TGTGCCAGCAGCTTAGTCCGGCCAGGGGGACTAGCGGGACCTAATGAGCAGTTCTTC | CASSLVRPGGLAGPNEQFF
NA | NA | TRBJ2-7 | TRBV5-1 | TGCGCCAGCAGCTTGGGACAGAGACTTACCTACGAGCAGTACTTC | CASSLGQRLTYEQYF
NA | TRBD2 | TRBJ2-5 | TRBV27 | TGTGCCAGCAGTTTAGCCAGCGGGAAAAAAGAGACCCAGTACTTC | CASSLASGKKETQYF
NA | NA | TRBJ2-7 | TRBV23-1 | TGCGCCAGCAGTCAATCGGATAGCGGTAGCTCCTACGAGCAGTACTTC | CASSQSDSGSSYEQYF
NA | NA | TRBJ2-5 | TRBV7-8 | TGTGCCAGCAGCTTAAGGTGGGGGCACCAAGAGACCCAGTACTTC | CASSLRWGHQETQYF
NA | NA | TRBJ2-4 | TRBV7-9 | TGTGCCAGCAGCTTGACGCAGGCAGGGAAAGCCAAAAACATTCAGTACTTC | CASSLTQAGKAKNIQYF
NA | TRBD1 | TRBJ1-2 | TRBV7-6 | TGTGCCAGCAGCGAACAGGGGAACTATGGCTACACCTTC | CASSEQGNYGYTF
NA | TRBD2 | TRBJ2-7 | TRBV6-1 | TGTGCCAGCAGTGAAGAACCGACAGGGTTCGGGACTAGCGGGAGGGGCAACGAGCAGTACTTC | CASSEEPTGFGTSGRGNEQYF
NA | TRBD2 | TRBJ2-7 | TRBV11-2 | TGTGCCAGCAGCTTAGAGGGGGGGGACGACGAGCAGTACTTC | CASSLEGGDDEQYF
NA | TRBD1 | TRBJ1-2 | TRBV29-1 | TGCAGCGTCGCTACAGGGGGGCCGTATGGCTACACCTTC | CSVATGGPYGYTF
NA | NA | TRBJ1-4 | TRBV7-8 | TGTGCCAGCAGCCCTAAATTCGCACAGGGAACTAATGAAAAACTGTTTTTT | CASSPKFAQGTNEKLFF
NA | NA | TRBJ2-7 | TRBV9 | TGTGCCAGCAGCGTAGGGGCAAATTGGTACGAGCAGTACTTC | CASSVGANWYEQYF
NA | NA | TRBJ2-2 | TRBV28 | TGTGCCAGCAGCCACACATCCCGCTCGAACACCGGGGAGCTGTTTTTT | CASSHTSRSNTGELFF
NA | TRBD2 | TRBJ2-3 | TRBV5-1 | TGCGCCAGCAGCCTTTGGACTAGTACAGATACGCAGTATTTT | CASSLWTSTDTQYF
NA | NA | TRBJ1-5 | TRBV28 | TGTGCCAGCAGGCTCGACTCGGGGGGTTGGAATCAGCCCCAGCATTTT | CASRLDSGGWNQPQHF
NA | TRBD2 | TRBJ2-1 | TRBV5-1 | TGCGCCAGCAGCTTAGGGACTAGCGGGAGCCCTTACAATGAGCAGTTCTTC | CASSLGTSGSPYNEQFF
NA | NA | TRBJ2-3 | TRBV27 | TGTGCCAGCAGTTGGGGAGACAGGAGCACAGATACGCAGTATTTT | CASSWGDRSTDTQYF
NA | TRBD1 | TRBJ1-2 | TRBV5-4 | TGTGCCAGCAGCCCGCCTTGGGACAGGGATGGCTACACCTTC | CASSPPWDRDGYTF
NA | NA | TRBJ1-4 | TRBV28 | TGTGCCAGCAAGGGACACGGGGGGCAAGATGAAAAACTGTTTTTT | CASKGHGGQDEKLFF
NA | TRBD1 | TRBJ1-1 | TRBV4-2 | TGTGCCAGCAGCCAGCTCCCCGGCGAGGGACAGATGAACACTGAAGCTTTCTTT | CASSQLPGEGQMNTEAFF
once | TRBD1 | TRBJ1-1 | TRBV5-1 | TGCGCCAGCAGTTCCGACGACAGGGGAACTGAAGCTTTCTTT | CASSSDDRGTEAFF
NA | TRBD1 | TRBJ2-1 | TRBV4-1 | TGCGCCAGCAGCCCCCGGGACAGGGCACCCTACAATGAGCAGTTCTTC | CASSPRDRAPYNEQFF
NA | NA | TRBJ2-7 | TRBV6-6 | TGTGCCAGCAGTTACTCGAGGGAGACTGGTAGCGAGCAGTACTTC | CASSYSRETGSEQYF
NA | TRBD2 | TRBJ2-3 | TRBV9 | TGTGCCAGCAGCGTAATCGGGGGGGCAGATACGCAGTATTTT | CASSVIGGADTQYF
NA | TRBD1 | TRBJ1-1 | TRBV6-6 | TGTGCCAGTGGGGCAGGGGGCTACACTGAAGCTTTCTTT | CASGAGGYTEAFF
NA | TRBD2 | TRBJ2-3 | TRBV7-9 | TGTGCCAGCAGCTTAGCGTGGCGGGGGAGCACAGATACGCAGTATTTT | CASSLAWRGSTDTQYF
NA | NA | TRBJ1-4 | TRBV25-1 | TGTGCCAGCAGTCTCGTGGGCCAGGATGAAAAACTGTTTTTT | CASSLVGQDEKLFF
NA | TRBD1 | TRBJ1-2 | TRBV28 | TGTGCCAGCAGGCGCCACACAGGGGTCTATGGCTACACCTTC | CASRRHTGVYGYTF
NA | NA | TRBJ1-5 | TRBV15 | TGTGCCACCAGCGAAATGATGGGCCAGGGCGGTCAGCCCCAGCATTTT | CATSEMMGQGGQPQHF
NA | NA | TRBJ2-7 | TRBV5-1 | TGCGCCAGCAGCTTGAGTCTAGGCAGCTCCTACGAGCAGTACTTC | CASSLSLGSSYEQYF
NA | NA | TRBJ2-5 | TRBV5-1 | TGCGCCAGCAGCCTCACTCCAAGAGAGACCCAGTACTTC | CASSLTPRETQYF